The clone carrying this T cell receptor (beta chain) was counted between two and nine times. Antigen unknown. From the 5' RACE reads, TCRdb called clonotypes with MiXCR, one entry per CDR3 protein. The sample yields about 140,000 distinct CDR3 sequences, approximately 21% seen once. The sample is drawn from a study of T-cell memory formation after mild COVID-19. This CDR3 spans 12 amino acids. CDR1 is KGHDR, CDR2 SFDVKD, per germline. V shed 4 bases and J shed 2 bases, with 3 bases lying between them. Findings and caveats of the study: Contracting clones from day 15 to 85 showed balanced CD4/CD8; later expanders favored CD4+. The second-wave clones peaking on day 37 were not confirmed as SARS-CoV-2-specific. Pre-infection memory held some responding clones, suggesting pre-existing cross-reactive T cells responded. Contracting CD4+ clones lay largely in CM and EM, with CD8+ ones residing in EMRA.

The origin of this receptor is an adult woman who had mild COVID-19 (a few samples of this study predate the infection). Cell type and time point are not known. The chain couples TRBV24-1 to TRBJ2-3; the D is unclear. Sequences were obtained from PBMCs or a T cell subset sorted from them (not recorded which). CDR3 sequence: CATSDFTDTQYF. For the CDR3, the DNA is TGTGCCACCAGTGACTTCACAGATACGCAGTATTTT.